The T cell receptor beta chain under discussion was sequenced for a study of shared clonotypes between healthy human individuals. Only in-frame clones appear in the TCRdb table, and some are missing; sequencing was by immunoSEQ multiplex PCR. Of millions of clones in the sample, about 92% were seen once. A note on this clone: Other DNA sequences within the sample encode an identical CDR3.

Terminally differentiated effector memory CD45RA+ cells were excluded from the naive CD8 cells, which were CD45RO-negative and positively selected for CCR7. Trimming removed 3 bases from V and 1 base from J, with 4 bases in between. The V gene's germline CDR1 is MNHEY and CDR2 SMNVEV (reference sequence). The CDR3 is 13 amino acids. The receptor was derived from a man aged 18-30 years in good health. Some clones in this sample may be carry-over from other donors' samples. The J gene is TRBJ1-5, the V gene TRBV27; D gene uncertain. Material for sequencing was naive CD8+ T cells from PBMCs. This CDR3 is CASSFFSNQPQHF. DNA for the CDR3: TGTGCCAGCAGTTTTTTCAGCAATCAGCCCCAGCATTTT.